What follows are 13 T cell receptor beta chains derived from one specimen sequenced in a study of blood T cell repertoires in COVID-19. Sequenced by immunoSEQ multiplex PCR; TCRdb stores in-frame clones only, minus some. The top ten hold about 9.3% of the sample, which has some 260,000 clones, 75% to 90% seen once. Sequences were obtained from PBMCs or T cells enriched from blood (not recorded which). The source of these receptors is a man between 35 and 55 years old who had recovered from COVID-19.

The genes are TRBV28 and TRBJ2-7; 12 positions match TRBD2. This CDR3 spans 15 amino acids. V lost 4 bases and J lost 5; bases outside the gene matches: 6. Germline CDR1 MDHEN, CDR2 SYDVKM. The CDR3 here is CASSSPGLAGHEQYF. The CDR3 DNA reads TGTGCCAGCAGTTCTCCGGGACTAGCGGGCCACGAGCAGTACTTC.

CDR3 sequence: CASSQEYRQSTDTQYF. DNA of the CDR3: TGCGCCAGCAGCCAAGAATATAGACAGTCCACAGATACGCAGTATTTT. This chain joins TRBV4-3 and TRBJ2-3, with D maybe TRBD1 (5 bases). Germline values: CDR1 LGHNA, CDR2 YSLEER. The CDR3 consists of 16 residues. V was clipped by 0 bases and J by 2 bases, with 12 bases between them.

This chain joins TRBV28 and TRBJ2-7; D gene unclear. Trimming shortened V by 6 bases and J by 7 bases, and 16 bases separated the two germline ends. The CDR3 is 13 residues long. Germline V gene sequence: CDR1 MDHEN, CDR2 SYDVKM. CDR3 sequence: CASSQSHYGEQYF. The DNA of the CDR3 is TGTGCCAGCAGCCAGTCTCACTACGGGGAGCAGTACTTC.

This clone was seen a single time. The chain uses TRBV4-2 and TRBJ1-3; TRBD1 is a possible D gene (6 bases). This CDR3 is built from 17 residues. Germline CDR1 and CDR2: LGHNA and YNFKEQ. The V gene lost 0 bases and the J gene lost 1 base, with 13 bases spanning the gap. The CDR3 DNA is TGTGCCAGCAGCCAAGATGGGGGGGCGGGGTCTGGAAACACCATATATTTT. Translation: CASSQDGGAGSGNTIYF.

The V gene is TRBV6-5, the J gene TRBJ2-5; a possible D gene is TRBD2 (7 bases). Per the germline V gene, CDR1 is MNHEY and CDR2 is SVGAGI. The V and J ends lost 2 bases and 6 bases respectively, with 16 bases between them. The CDR3 consists of 15 residues. DNA for the CDR3: TGTGCCAGCAGTTACGGGCGGGGGCGCGAAAAGACCCAGTACTTC. It translates to CASSYGRGREKTQYF.

J is TRBJ1-5 and V is TRBV2; 8 positions match TRBD1. The trim removed 2 bases at V and 7 bases at J, leaving 10 bases unmatched. The CDR3 runs to 16 residues. Looked up from germline, CDR1 is SNHLY and CDR2 is FYNNEI. The chain's CDR3 is CASSERQGASRQPQHF. As DNA, the CDR3 is TGTGCCAGCAGTGAAAGGCAGGGGGCGTCTCGGCAGCCCCAGCATTTT.

The rearrangement links TRBV4-2 to TRBJ2-7; 11 bases agree with TRBD2. The CDR3 runs to 17 residues. V dropped 2 bases and J dropped 4; count of bases not matched to a gene: 10. Per germline, CDR1 LGHNA and CDR2 YNFKEQ. CDR3 sequence reads: CASSQSPPGLAVYEQYF. Written as DNA, the CDR3 is TGTGCCAGCAGCCAATCTCCTCCGGGACTAGCGGTATACGAGCAGTACTTC.

The chain combines TRBV29-1 with TRBJ2-2; a possible D gene is TRBD2 (6 bases). CDR3 length: 14 amino acids. The germline gives CDR1 SQVTM, CDR2 ANQGSEA. The V gene lost 5 bases and the J gene lost 3 bases, with 13 bases spanning the gap. The CDR3 DNA is TGCAGCGTTTGGAGGGTTGGCGACACCGGGGAGCTGTTTTTT. It specifies CSVWRVGDTGELFF.

The V gene is TRBV5-1, the J gene TRBJ2-1, with 10 bases identical to TRBD1. CDR3 size: 14 residues. Germline V gene sequence: CDR1 SGHRS, CDR2 YFSETQ. J was trimmed by 8 bases and V by 3 bases; bases with no gene match: 5. CDR3 DNA sequence: TGCGCCAGCAGCTCTGGACAGGGGGTAGATGAGCAGTTCTTC. Amino acid sequence: CASSSGQGVDEQFF.

Here the CDR3 DNA reads TGCGCCAGCACCCCTCATGGGGGGGAAGAGACCCAGTACTTC. Protein product: CASTPHGGEETQYF. The chain has TRBV5-1 and TRBJ2-5; 7 bases map to TRBD2. Trimming removed 6 bases from V and 3 bases from J; junction bases left unmatched: 8. CDR1 is SGHRS, CDR2 YFSETQ, per germline. CDR3 length equals 14 residues.

The chain has TRBV18 and TRBJ1-3; D is ambiguous. V lost 3 bases and J lost 4, with 10 bases in between. The CDR3 covers 14 residues. Germline CDR1 reads KGHSH; CDR2 reads LQKENI. The CDR3 loop reads CASSPSAGGNTIYF. CDR3 DNA sequence: TGTGCCAGCTCACCGTCCGCCGGGGGAAACACCATATATTTT.

The chain joins TRBV19 to TRBJ2-7; D gene ambiguous. V was clipped by 5 bases and J by 3 bases, with 11 bases between them. The CDR3 spans 13 residues. The germline CDR1 and CDR2 sequences are LNHDA and SQIVND (reference sequence). The CDR3 protein is CASSLSPFYEQYF. For the CDR3, the DNA is TGTGCCAGTAGTCTCTCCCCCTTCTACGAGCAGTACTTC.

The V and J genes are TRBV4-2 and TRBJ2-7; 8 bases are shared with TRBD2. The CDR3 runs 16 residues. In germline, CDR1 is LGHNA, CDR2 YNFKEQ. After removal of 3 bases from V and 3 bases from J, the junction contained 10 bases not matched to a gene. CDR3 residues: CASSQSSGTANYEQYF. CDR3 DNA sequence: TGTGCCAGCAGCCAGAGTAGCGGGACTGCAAACTACGAGCAGTACTTC.